This is a list of T cell receptor beta chains from one sample in a study of blood T cell repertoires in COVID-19. The repertoire was sequenced with immunoSEQ multiplex PCR; TCRdb's copy has only in-frame clones and lacks some. The data show 60,000 to 65,000 clones, 72% seen once. The sequenced sample consisted of peripheral blood. These TCRs come from a woman in her 70s with COVID-19, enrolled during active disease. The CDR3 runs from the conserved cysteine through the conserved F or W. D genes are given only for firm matches. The size entry is marked missing in some rows and otherwise reads once, few, many or a size class.

D gene: NA; V gene: TRBV18; clone size: NA; J gene: TRBJ2-7; CDR3 DNA: TGTGCCAGCTCGGACCTAGGAGGGGAGCAGTACTTC; CDR3 protein: CASSDLGGEQYF
D gene: NA; V gene: TRBV11-2; clone size: NA; J gene: TRBJ2-5; CDR3 DNA: TGTGCCAGCAGCAGACAACTGGAGACCCAGTACTTC; CDR3 protein: CASSRQLETQYF
D gene: NA; V gene: TRBV20-1; clone size: NA; J gene: TRBJ2-7; CDR3 DNA: TGCAGTGCTAGTCCCATGACAAAGTACTACGAGCAGTACTTC; CDR3 protein: CSASPMTKYYEQYF
D gene: TRBD1; V gene: TRBV19; clone size: NA; J gene: TRBJ1-1; CDR3 DNA: TGTGCCAGTAGATGGGACAGGAACACTGAAGCTTTCTTT; CDR3 protein: CASRWDRNTEAFF
D gene: NA; V gene: TRBV18; clone size: NA; J gene: TRBJ2-1; CDR3 DNA: TGTGCCAGCTCACCACTCGGGGATGAGCAGTTCTTC; CDR3 protein: CASSPLGDEQFF
D gene: NA; V gene: TRBV29-1; clone size: NA; J gene: TRBJ1-2; CDR3 DNA: TGCAGCGTCCTAGGGACTGCTAACTATGGCTACACCTTC; CDR3 protein: CSVLGTANYGYTF
D gene: NA; V gene: TRBV7-9; clone size: NA; J gene: TRBJ1-3; CDR3 DNA: TGTGCCAGCAGCCCTGTCCGACTTACCTCTGGAAACACCATATATTTT; CDR3 protein: CASSPVRLTSGNTIYF
D gene: TRBD1; V gene: TRBV6-2/TRBV6-3; clone size: NA; J gene: TRBJ2-1; CDR3 DNA: TGTGCCAGCAGCCAGTGGGACAGGGGGCTCTACAATGAGCAGTTCTTC; CDR3 protein: CASSQWDRGLYNEQFF
D gene: TRBD1; V gene: TRBV24-1; clone size: NA; J gene: TRBJ1-5; CDR3 DNA: TGTGCCACCAGTGGGACAGGGAATCAGCCCCAGCATTTT; CDR3 protein: CATSGTGNQPQHF
D gene: NA; V gene: TRBV11-3; clone size: NA; J gene: TRBJ2-1; CDR3 DNA: TGTGCCAGCAGCTTATTCGACAAGCCTTACAATGAGCAGTTCTTC; CDR3 protein: CASSLFDKPYNEQFF
D gene: NA; V gene: TRBV19; clone size: NA; J gene: TRBJ2-5; CDR3 DNA: TGTGCCAGTAGCCCCTCGGGCGGGTACCAAGAGACCCAGTACTTC; CDR3 protein: CASSPSGGYQETQYF
D gene: TRBD1; V gene: TRBV2; clone size: once; J gene: TRBJ1-3; CDR3 DNA: TGTGCCAGCAGTCCGGACAGGAGCGGAAACACCATATATTTT; CDR3 protein: CASSPDRSGNTIYF
D gene: TRBD2; V gene: TRBV10-1; clone size: NA; J gene: TRBJ2-1; CDR3 DNA: TGCGCCAGCAGAACGGGGACTAGCGGGAGGGTGCAGTTCTTC; CDR3 protein: CASRTGTSGRVQFF
D gene: TRBD2; V gene: TRBV19; clone size: NA; J gene: TRBJ2-1; CDR3 DNA: TGTGCCAGTAGTATAGCGGGGGGGAACAATGAGCAGTTCTTC; CDR3 protein: CASSIAGGNNEQFF
D gene: NA; V gene: TRBV6-5; clone size: NA; J gene: TRBJ2-1; CDR3 DNA: TGTGCCAGCAGTTACCAGCGGGCGAGCTCCTACAATGAGCAGTTCTTC; CDR3 protein: CASSYQRASSYNEQFF
D gene: TRBD1; V gene: TRBV7-2; clone size: few; J gene: TRBJ2-2; CDR3 DNA: TGTGCCAGCAGCCCATCCCCGACAGGGCGAAAGACCGGGGAGCTGTTTTTT; CDR3 protein: CASSPSPTGRKTGELFF
D gene: NA; V gene: TRBV3-1/TRBV3-2; clone size: NA; J gene: TRBJ1-2; CDR3 DNA: TGTGCCAGCAGCCAATGGCTGGTCTACACCTTC; CDR3 protein: CASSQWLVYTF
D gene: TRBD1; V gene: TRBV7-2; clone size: NA; J gene: TRBJ2-5; CDR3 DNA: TGTGCCAGCAGCTTTAGCTCGGACAGGGGGGAGACCCAGTACTTC; CDR3 protein: CASSFSSDRGETQYF
D gene: TRBD1; V gene: TRBV19; clone size: few; J gene: TRBJ2-7; CDR3 DNA: TGTGCCAGTAGACCCGGGACAGGGGTGGGCGAGCAGTACTTC; CDR3 protein: CASRPGTGVGEQYF
D gene: NA; V gene: TRBV24-1; clone size: NA; J gene: TRBJ2-2; CDR3 DNA: TGTGCCACCAGCGGAGGTAGGACCGGGGAGCTGTTTTTT; CDR3 protein: CATSGGRTGELFF
D gene: NA; V gene: TRBV11-2; clone size: NA; J gene: TRBJ1-3; CDR3 DNA: TGTGCCAGCAGCTTTCGCAGAAGCTCTGGAAACACCATATATTTT; CDR3 protein: CASSFRRSSGNTIYF
D gene: TRBD2; V gene: TRBV7-9; clone size: NA; J gene: TRBJ2-5; CDR3 DNA: TGTGCCAGCAGCCCGGGGACTAGCGGGGTCCAAGAGACCCAGTACTTC; CDR3 protein: CASSPGTSGVQETQYF
D gene: NA; V gene: TRBV6-5; clone size: NA; J gene: TRBJ1-5; CDR3 DNA: TGTGCCAGCAGCCCAGGGCCTCAGCCCCAGCATTTT; CDR3 protein: CASSPGPQPQHF
D gene: TRBD1; V gene: TRBV5-1; clone size: NA; J gene: TRBJ1-3; CDR3 DNA: TGCGCCAGCAGCATGCCGGGACAGGGAAACACCATATATTTT; CDR3 protein: CASSMPGQGNTIYF
D gene: TRBD1; V gene: TRBV28; clone size: NA; J gene: TRBJ2-1; CDR3 DNA: TGTGCCAGCAGCTTACAGGGGGCCGGGTACAATGAGCAGTTCTTC; CDR3 protein: CASSLQGAGYNEQFF
D gene: TRBD1; V gene: TRBV5-8; clone size: NA; J gene: TRBJ1-6; CDR3 DNA: TGTGCCAGCAGCTTTCGACAGGGGGGGAATTCACCCCTCCACTTT; CDR3 protein: CASSFRQGGNSPLHF
D gene: NA; V gene: TRBV7-8; clone size: NA; J gene: TRBJ2-3; CDR3 DNA: TGTGCCAGCTCCCGGGGGAGCAGCACAGATACGCAGTATTTT; CDR3 protein: CASSRGSSTDTQYF
D gene: TRBD2; V gene: TRBV7-3; clone size: NA; J gene: TRBJ2-3; CDR3 DNA: TGTGCCAGCAGCTTAAGGGGGGCACTAGCGGGAGCGACAGATACGCAGTATTTT; CDR3 protein: CASSLRGALAGATDTQYF
D gene: TRBD2; V gene: TRBV12-3/TRBV12-4; clone size: NA; J gene: TRBJ2-7; CDR3 DNA: TGTGCCAGCATTCTACGGGGGGCCTACGAGCAGTACTTC; CDR3 protein: CASILRGAYEQYF
D gene: NA; V gene: TRBV10-1; clone size: NA; J gene: TRBJ2-7; CDR3 DNA: TGCGCCAGCAGGGACAGACCAGAGCTCTCCTACGAGCAGTACTTC; CDR3 protein: CASRDRPELSYEQYF
D gene: NA; V gene: TRBV6-2/TRBV6-3; clone size: NA; J gene: TRBJ2-1; CDR3 DNA: TGTGCCAGCAGTTACGTACAGGCGAAGTTAACCAATGAGCAGTTCTTC; CDR3 protein: CASSYVQAKLTNEQFF
D gene: NA; V gene: TRBV7-2; clone size: NA; J gene: TRBJ1-1; CDR3 DNA: TGTGCCAGCAGCCGCCTACCGACAGGGAACACTGAAGCTTTCTTT; CDR3 protein: CASSRLPTGNTEAFF
D gene: TRBD2; V gene: TRBV5-1; clone size: NA; J gene: TRBJ2-1; CDR3 DNA: TGCGCCAGCAGCCTAGCTAGCGGGGGGATTTTATACAATGAGCAGTTCTTC; CDR3 protein: CASSLASGGILYNEQFF
D gene: TRBD1; V gene: TRBV4-2; clone size: NA; J gene: TRBJ1-1; CDR3 DNA: TGTGCCAGCAGCCCTACGACAGGGCGCTTGAACACTGAAGCTTTCTTT; CDR3 protein: CASSPTTGRLNTEAFF
D gene: NA; V gene: TRBV4-1; clone size: NA; J gene: TRBJ1-1; CDR3 DNA: TGCGCCAGCAGCCAAGATCTAGGAGGGGCTCGCACTGAAGCTTTCTTT; CDR3 protein: CASSQDLGGARTEAFF
D gene: NA; V gene: TRBV9; clone size: few; J gene: TRBJ1-1; CDR3 DNA: TGTGCCAGCAGCTTACGACAGAAGAACACTGAAGCTTTCTTT; CDR3 protein: CASSLRQKNTEAFF
D gene: TRBD2; V gene: TRBV12-5; clone size: NA; J gene: TRBJ2-2; CDR3 DNA: TGTGCTAGTGGTTTGGGCCTAGCGGGAGCGGGCGGGGAGCTGTTTTTT; CDR3 protein: CASGLGLAGAGGELFF
D gene: TRBD1; V gene: TRBV7-9; clone size: NA; J gene: TRBJ2-6; CDR3 DNA: TGTGCCAGCAGCTTGGACAGGGGAATAACTGGGGCCAACGTCCTGACTTTC; CDR3 protein: CASSLDRGITGANVLTF
D gene: TRBD2; V gene: TRBV7-9; clone size: few; J gene: TRBJ2-1; CDR3 DNA: TGTGCCAGCAGCTTAGTTGGTAGCGGGGTAAATGAGCAGTTCTTC; CDR3 protein: CASSLVGSGVNEQFF
D gene: NA; V gene: TRBV7-8; clone size: NA; J gene: TRBJ2-2; CDR3 DNA: TGTGCCAGCAGCCCCCTATGGACAGTGAACACCGGGGAGCTGTTTTTT; CDR3 protein: CASSPLWTVNTGELFF
D gene: TRBD1; V gene: TRBV7-9; clone size: once; J gene: TRBJ2-3; CDR3 DNA: TGTGCCAGCAGCATGGACAGGGGGCTAACAGATACGCAGTATTTT; CDR3 protein: CASSMDRGLTDTQYF
D gene: NA; V gene: TRBV15; clone size: many; J gene: TRBJ1-4; CDR3 DNA: TGTGCCACCAGCAGCCGACCTTTAATCGAGGGTGAAAAACTGTTTTTT; CDR3 protein: CATSSRPLIEGEKLFF
D gene: TRBD2; V gene: TRBV7-2; clone size: NA; J gene: TRBJ2-2; CDR3 DNA: TGTGCCAGCAGCTTAGCGGGAGGGCCTAGTACCGGGGAGCTGTTTTTT; CDR3 protein: CASSLAGGPSTGELFF
D gene: TRBD2; V gene: TRBV5-1; clone size: few; J gene: TRBJ2-1; CDR3 DNA: TGCGCCAGCAGCCCGGGGACTAGCGGGAGCCATGAGCAGTTCTTC; CDR3 protein: CASSPGTSGSHEQFF
D gene: TRBD2; V gene: TRBV11-2; clone size: NA; J gene: TRBJ2-2; CDR3 DNA: TGTGCCAGCAGCGGACGGACTAGCGGGTTTACCGGGGAGCTGTTTTTT; CDR3 protein: CASSGRTSGFTGELFF
D gene: NA; V gene: TRBV7-8; clone size: NA; J gene: TRBJ1-5; CDR3 DNA: TGTGCCAGCAGCGCGGATAGCCGAGCTGGTCAGCCCCAGCATTTT; CDR3 protein: CASSADSRAGQPQHF
D gene: NA; V gene: TRBV6-1; clone size: NA; J gene: TRBJ1-5; CDR3 DNA: TGTGCCAGCAGTGAACAAAGAGTGGGCAATCAGCCCCAGCATTTT; CDR3 protein: CASSEQRVGNQPQHF
D gene: NA; V gene: TRBV2; clone size: NA; J gene: TRBJ2-5; CDR3 DNA: TGTGCCAGCAGGAATTGGGGAGAAGAGACCCAGTACTTC; CDR3 protein: CASRNWGEETQYF
D gene: NA; V gene: TRBV6-1; clone size: few; J gene: TRBJ1-2; CDR3 DNA: TGTGCCAGCAGCGAAGACAGCTCTATAGGCTACACCTTC; CDR3 protein: CASSEDSSIGYTF